Reported below is one T cell receptor (beta chain). Its antigen is unidentified. The use of a sample-barcoded 5' primer and a J-beta primer mix characterized a second PCR of roughly 7 to 12 cycles. MiXCR, applied by TCRdb to the 5' RACE reads, yields one record per CDR3 protein. The table shows 1,500,000 or so distinct CDR3 sequences, with approximately 39% occurring only once. This record comes from a study of blood T cells in healthy people across ages. Background on the study: With template switching, about one barcoded beta molecule was captured per two T cells.

Germline V lookup: CDR1 SGHDT, CDR2 YYEEEE. This CDR3 spans 11 amino acids. V was pared by 6 bases and J by 6 bases, with 7 bases between. Study results and limitations: Per million T cells, TCR beta diversity dropped about linearly as age rose. Unsorted PBMCs prevented conclusive naive versus antigen-experienced comparison.

This sequence was found in a woman between 18 and 29 years old in good health. Sequenced material: blood. The V gene is TRBV5-6, the J gene TRBJ2-1, with D perhaps matching TRBD2 (5 bases). CDR3 region: CASTDFNEQFF. The CDR3 nucleotides read TGTGCCAGCACGGACTTCAATGAGCAGTTCTTC.